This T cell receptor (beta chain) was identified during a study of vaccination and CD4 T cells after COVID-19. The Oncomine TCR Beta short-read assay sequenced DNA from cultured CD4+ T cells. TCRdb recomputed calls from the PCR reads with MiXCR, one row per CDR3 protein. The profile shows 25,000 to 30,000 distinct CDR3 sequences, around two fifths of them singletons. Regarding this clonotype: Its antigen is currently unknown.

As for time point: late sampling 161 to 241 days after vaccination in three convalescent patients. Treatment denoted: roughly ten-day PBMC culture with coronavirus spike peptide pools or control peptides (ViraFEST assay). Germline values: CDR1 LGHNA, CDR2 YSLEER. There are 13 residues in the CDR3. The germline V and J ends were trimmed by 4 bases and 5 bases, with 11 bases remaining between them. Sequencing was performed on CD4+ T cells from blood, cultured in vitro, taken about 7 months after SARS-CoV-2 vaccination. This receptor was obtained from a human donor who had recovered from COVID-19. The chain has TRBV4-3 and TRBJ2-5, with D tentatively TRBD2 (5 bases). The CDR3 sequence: CASSRGSGETQYF. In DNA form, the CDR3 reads TGCGCCAGCAGCCGGGGTTCGGGGGAGACCCAGTACTTC.